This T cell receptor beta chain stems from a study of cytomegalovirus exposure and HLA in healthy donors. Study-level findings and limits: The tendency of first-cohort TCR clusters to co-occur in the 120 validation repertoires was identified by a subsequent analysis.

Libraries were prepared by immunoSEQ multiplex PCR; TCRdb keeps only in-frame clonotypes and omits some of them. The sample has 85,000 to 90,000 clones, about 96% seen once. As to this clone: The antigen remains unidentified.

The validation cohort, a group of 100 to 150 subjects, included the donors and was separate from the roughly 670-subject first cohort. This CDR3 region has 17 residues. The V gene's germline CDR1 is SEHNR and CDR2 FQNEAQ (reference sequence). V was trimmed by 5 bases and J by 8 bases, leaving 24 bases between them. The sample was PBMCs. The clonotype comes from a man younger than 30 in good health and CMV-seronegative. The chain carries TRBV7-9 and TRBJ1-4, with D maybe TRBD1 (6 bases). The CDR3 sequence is CASSPRTGTAIQEKLFF. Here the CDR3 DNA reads TGTGCCAGCAGCCCCCGAACAGGGACCGCGATTCAGGAAAAACTGTTTTTT. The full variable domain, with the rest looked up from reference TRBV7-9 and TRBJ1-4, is DTGVSQNPRHKITKRGQNVTFRCDPISEHNRLYWYRQTLGQGPEFLTYFQNEAQLEKSRLLSDRFSAERPKGSFSTLEIQRTEQGDSAMYLCASSPRTGTAIQEKLFFGSGTQLSVL.